Listed below are T cell receptor beta chains from one sample, sequenced in a study of cytomegalovirus exposure and HLA in healthy donors. Profiled with immunoSEQ multiplex PCR; TCRdb holds only in-frame clones, not every one. The sample includes 80,000 to 100,000 clones, over 65% of them seen just once. The sequenced sample was PBMCs. These receptors originate from a man aged 35 to 55 in good health and CMV-seronegative. The CDR3 runs from the conserved cysteine through the conserved F or W. D genes are given only for firm matches. Rows give clone size only sometimes, using once, few, many, or a class for an expanded clone.

clone size	V gene	J gene	D gene	CDR3 DNA	CDR3 protein
once	TRBV5-1	TRBJ1-2	NA	TGCGCCAGCAGCTTCGACAGCTATGGCTACACCTTC	CASSFDSYGYTF
NA	TRBV30	TRBJ2-1	NA	TGTGCCTGGAGTCAAAGCCAATTGTTCTTC	CAWSQSQLFF
NA	TRBV19	TRBJ1-4	NA	TGTGCCAGTAGTTACCGGGTCCGGAATGAAAAACTGTTTTTT	CASSYRVRNEKLFF
NA	TRBV15	TRBJ1-5	NA	TGTGCCACCAGCGGTACAGGGTCCAGGCAGCCCCAGCATTTT	CATSGTGSRQPQHF
once	TRBV25-1	TRBJ2-1	NA	TGTGCCAGCAGTGACTTGGGTGCAGGGGACAATGAGCAGTTCTTC	CASSDLGAGDNEQFF
once	TRBV6-5	TRBJ1-1	NA	TGTGCCAGCCTCAAGCCGGGGAACACTGAAGCTTTCTTT	CASLKPGNTEAFF
NA	TRBV5-1	TRBJ1-2	NA	TGCGCCAGCAGCTTGGTAACCGCGAACTATGGCTACACCTTC	CASSLVTANYGYTF
NA	TRBV6-5	TRBJ1-1	TRBD1	TGTGCCAGCAGACTGACAGGGGCACTGAACACTGAAGCTTTCTTT	CASRLTGALNTEAFF
NA	TRBV27	TRBJ1-1	NA	TGTGCCAGCCGAAAACAGGGTACTGAAGCTTTCTTT	CASRKQGTEAFF
NA	TRBV18	TRBJ2-7	TRBD2	TGTGCCAGCTCACCGGGACTAGAGTCTAGTGAGCAGTACTTC	CASSPGLESSEQYF
few	TRBV18	TRBJ1-1	TRBD1	TGTGCCAGCTCACCTATTGACAGGGGCCATGAAGCTTTCTTT	CASSPIDRGHEAFF
NA	TRBV5-8	TRBJ2-7	NA	TGTGCCAGCAGCCCGCAGGACGGGACACCCCGCTCCTACGAGCAGTACTTC	CASSPQDGTPRSYEQYF
NA	TRBV7-9	TRBJ1-4	TRBD1	TGTGCCAGCAGCTTAGAGGGGACAGGGGCGGAAAAACTGTTTTTT	CASSLEGTGAEKLFF
NA	TRBV2	TRBJ2-7	TRBD1	TGTGCCAGCCGGGACAGGGGGAGTGAGCAGTACTTC	CASRDRGSEQYF
NA	TRBV10-3	TRBJ2-7	NA	TGTGCCATCAGTCCCCTTTCAGGGTCCACCTACGAGCAGTACTTC	CAISPLSGSTYEQYF
NA	TRBV19	TRBJ1-5	NA	TGTGCCAGTAGTCACAGGGTAGGCAATCAGCCCCAGCATTTT	CASSHRVGNQPQHF
NA	TRBV6-4	TRBJ2-1	TRBD2	TGTGCCAGCAGTATAGCGGGAGGACGGAATGAGCAGTTCTTC	CASSIAGGRNEQFF
few	TRBV30	TRBJ2-5	TRBD2	TGTGCCTGGACTAGCGGGGGGGAAGAGCAGTACTTC	CAWTSGGEEQYF
NA	TRBV4-2	TRBJ2-1	TRBD1	TGTGCCAGCAGCCGGGACGAAGGGGGCAGGAGCAATGAGCAGTTCTTC	CASSRDEGGRSNEQFF
NA	TRBV15	TRBJ2-5	TRBD2	TGTGCCACCAGCAGCGGGGGGGCCGGGGAGACCCAGTACTTC	CATSSGGAGETQYF